This paragraph reports one T cell receptor beta chain. The length of the CDR3 is 15 residues. V lost 6 bases to trimming and J lost 1 base, with 13 bases between them. Germline V CDR1 and CDR2: LNHDA, SQIVND (reference sequence). These donors, healthy bone marrow donors, were studied. The data were taken from a study of cytomegalovirus exposure and HLA in healthy donors. A multiplex PCR was run with 60 Vbeta primers and 13 Jbeta primers. Clones were read by immunoSEQ multiplex PCR, and TCRdb kept only the in-frame ones, dropping some. The sample holds around 200,000 clones; roughly four fifths are singletons and the top ten take about 1.4%.

This receptor was identified in a girl under 18 in good health and CMV-seronegative. The rearrangement uses TRBV19 and TRBJ2-1; no definite D call. The sequencing input was PBMCs. The CDR3 sequence: CASSMRRHSYNEQFF. The CDR3 DNA reads as TGTGCCAGTAGCATGAGGCGGCATTCCTACAATGAGCAGTTCTTC.